The sequence of this TCR beta chain was determined in a study of patients and donors after allogeneic stem cell transplantation. TCRdb reprocessed the RT-PCR reads with MiXCR, giving one entry per CDR3 protein. The sample records some 200,000 distinct CDR3 sequences, more than 35% being singletons. This CDR3 is built from 16 residues. Losses at the gene ends were 0 bases for V and 7 bases for J; bases not matched to a gene: 11. The germline CDR1 and CDR2 sequences are LGHNA and YSLEER. V is TRBV4-3 and J is TRBJ1-2; 7 bases align to TRBD1. The sequence was obtained from a human donor who was either an allogeneic HSCT recipient or a stem cell or donor lymphocyte infusion donor (not recorded which). It is not recorded whose cells these are; they may come from a transplant donor. Sequencing input: blood, either unsorted or a sorted T cell fraction (not recorded which). The CDR3 reads CASSQDGAGGRRGYTF. Here the CDR3 DNA reads TGCGCCAGCAGCCAAGATGGGGCAGGGGGGCGTCGTGGCTACACCTTC.